A selection of T cell receptor beta chains follows, all from one sample in a study of blood T cell repertoires in COVID-19. TCRdb's table, derived via immunoSEQ multiplex PCR, lists solely in-frame clones and lacks some. The table lists a few hundred thousand clones, 90% of them singletons. The sequenced sample was PBMCs or T cells enriched from blood (not recorded which). These receptors all stem from a man between 25 and 39 years old who had been exposed to COVID-19. The CDR3 runs from the conserved cysteine through the conserved F or W. Each record gives: J gene, V gene, clone size, D gene, CDR3 DNA, CDR3 protein. The D gene is left open where the match is weak. Rows may omit the clone size; those that give it use once, few, many or a size class.

TRBJ2-3 TRBV9 once NA TGTGCCAGCAGCGTTTTGGCTGGGGCGGCGGATACGCAGTATTTT CASSVLAGAADTQYF
TRBJ2-7 TRBV27 NA NA TGTGCCAGCAGTCCGCAGGGGTTCTCCGGAAATGAGCAGTACTTC CASSPQGFSGNEQYF
TRBJ2-7 TRBV6-5 NA TRBD1 TGTGCCAGCAGATTCGGACAGGGGGCCTACGAGCAGTACTTC CASRFGQGAYEQYF
TRBJ2-5 TRBV4-2 NA TRBD2 TGTGCCAGCAGCCCCACTAGCGGGGGCACGGGGGGGACCCAGTACTTC CASSPTSGGTGGTQYF
TRBJ1-3 TRBV19 NA NA TGTGCCAGTAGTTCGGCTGGAAACACCATATATTTT CASSSAGNTIYF
TRBJ2-1 TRBV2 NA NA TGTGCCAGCACGGGGTTCCCGAACGAGGCCAATGAGCAGTTCTTC CASTGFPNEANEQFF
TRBJ2-5 TRBV20-1 NA NA TGCAGTGCTCCCGATCAGGAGACCCAGTACTTC CSAPDQETQYF
TRBJ2-1 TRBV5-5 NA NA TGTGCCAGCAGCTTGGTTCGGGACGGAGGGTACAATGAGCAGTTCTTC CASSLVRDGGYNEQFF
TRBJ1-3 TRBV19 once NA TGTGCCAGTAGGGACAGTGTTACTGGAAACACCATATATTTT CASRDSVTGNTIYF
TRBJ1-2 TRBV19 NA TRBD1 TGTGCCAGTAGTATTGGCAGGGGGCAGGGGTCTGGCTACACCTTC CASSIGRGQGSGYTF
TRBJ2-3 TRBV5-4 NA NA TGTGCCAGCAGCTTTCCAGGGGCAGATACGCAGTATTTT CASSFPGADTQYF
TRBJ1-2 TRBV3-1/TRBV3-2 few TRBD1 TGTGCCAGCAGCCCTCCAGAGACAGGGAACTATGGCTACACCTTC CASSPPETGNYGYTF
TRBJ2-3 TRBV20-1 NA NA TGCAGTGCTAGTAGGGGGTCCCCAGATACGCAGTATTTT CSASRGSPDTQYF